Listed below are T cell receptor beta chains from one sample, sequenced in a study of blood T cells in healthy people across ages. MiXCR, run by TCRdb on the 5' RACE reads, gives a single entry per CDR3 protein. The sample has approximately 810,000 distinct CDR3 sequences, under 35% seen once. The sample comprised blood. These receptors were taken from a woman over 75 in good health. CDR3s include the opening cysteine and the closing phenylalanine or tryptophan. Fields, in order: V gene, clone size, CDR3 protein. Expanded clones are given a class, and other clones once, few, many or no size at all.

v_gene: TRBV20-1
abundance: many
CDR3aa: CSARGEVPNEQFF

v_gene: TRBV3-1
abundance: many
CDR3aa: CASSQSRSERGAYEQYF

v_gene: TRBV7-8
abundance: many
CDR3aa: CASSFMRDRETQYF

v_gene: TRBV6-4
abundance: many
CDR3aa: CASSDSTGELFF

v_gene: TRBV6-6
abundance: .
CDR3aa: CASSYSSAGTNQPQHF

v_gene: TRBV12-3/TRBV12-4
abundance: many
CDR3aa: CASSLLSGGGETQYF

v_gene: TRBV6-1
abundance: .
CDR3aa: CASSERAGGSYNEQFF

v_gene: TRBV30
abundance: few
CDR3aa: CAWSVRGGGNTEAFF

v_gene: TRBV11-2
abundance: .
CDR3aa: CASSLDWDRGPSAGELFF

v_gene: TRBV27
abundance: many
CDR3aa: CASSLNAGRSETQYF

v_gene: TRBV7-2
abundance: many
CDR3aa: CASSFSFGPFEKLFF

v_gene: TRBV20-1
abundance: few
CDR3aa: CSARQSNEKLFF

v_gene: TRBV10-2
abundance: many
CDR3aa: CASSGTSGGAIGELFF

v_gene: TRBV7-9
abundance: .
CDR3aa: CASSLEGRTNNEQFF

v_gene: TRBV5-5
abundance: .
CDR3aa: CASSPTPQRNEKLFF

v_gene: TRBV7-9
abundance: many
CDR3aa: CASSFFLGYSYNEQFF